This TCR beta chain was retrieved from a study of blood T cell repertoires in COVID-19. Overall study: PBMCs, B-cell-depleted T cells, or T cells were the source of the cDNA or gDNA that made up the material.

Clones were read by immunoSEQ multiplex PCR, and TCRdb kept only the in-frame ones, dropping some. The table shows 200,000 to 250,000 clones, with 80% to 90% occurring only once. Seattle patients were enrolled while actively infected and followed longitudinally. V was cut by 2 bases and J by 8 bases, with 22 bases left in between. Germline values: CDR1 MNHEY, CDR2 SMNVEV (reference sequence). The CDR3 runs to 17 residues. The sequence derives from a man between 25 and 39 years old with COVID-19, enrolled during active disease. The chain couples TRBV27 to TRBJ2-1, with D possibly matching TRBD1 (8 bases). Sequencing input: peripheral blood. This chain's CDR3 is CASSLGEGRDRRDEQFF. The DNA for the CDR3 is TGTGCCAGCAGTTTAGGGGAGGGGCGGGACAGGCGAGATGAGCAGTTCTTC.